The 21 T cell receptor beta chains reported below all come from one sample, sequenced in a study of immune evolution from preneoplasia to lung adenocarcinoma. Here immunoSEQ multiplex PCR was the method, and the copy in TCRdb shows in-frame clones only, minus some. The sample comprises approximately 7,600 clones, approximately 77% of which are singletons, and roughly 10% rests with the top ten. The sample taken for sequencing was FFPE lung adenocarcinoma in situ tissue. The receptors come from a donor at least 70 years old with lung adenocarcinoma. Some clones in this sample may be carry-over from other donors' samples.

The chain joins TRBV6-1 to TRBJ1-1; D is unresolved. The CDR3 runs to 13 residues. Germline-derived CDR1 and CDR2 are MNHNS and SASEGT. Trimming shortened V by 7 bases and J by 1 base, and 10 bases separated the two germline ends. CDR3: CASTEGENTEAFF. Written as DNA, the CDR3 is TGTGCCAGCACGGAGGGAGAGAACACTGAAGCTTTCTTT.

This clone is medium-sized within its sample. The CDR3 coding sequence is TGTGCCAGCAGTGAAGAGGGGGGGACGGGCCATACGCAGTATTTT. Protein: CASSEEGGTGHTQYF. The chain couples TRBV2 to TRBJ2-3, with a tentative D call TRBD2 (7 bases). Trimming shortened V by 1 base and J by 7 bases, and 15 bases separated the two germline ends. Germline V gene sequence: CDR1 SNHLY, CDR2 FYNNEI. The CDR3 is 15 amino acids.

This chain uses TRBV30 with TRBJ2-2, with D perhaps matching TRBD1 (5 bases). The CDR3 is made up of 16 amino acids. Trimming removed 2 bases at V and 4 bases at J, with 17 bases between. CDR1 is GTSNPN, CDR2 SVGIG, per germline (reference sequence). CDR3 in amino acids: CAWSPLGQGFTGELFF. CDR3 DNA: TGTGCCTGGAGTCCGCTCGGGCAGGGTTTCACCGGGGAGCTGTTTTTT.

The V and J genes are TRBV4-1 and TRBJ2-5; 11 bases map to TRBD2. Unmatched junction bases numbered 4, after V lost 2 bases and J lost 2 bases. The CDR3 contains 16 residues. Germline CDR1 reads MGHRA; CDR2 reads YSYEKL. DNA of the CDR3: TGCGCCAGCAGCCAACCGGGACTAGCGGTACAAGAGACCCAGTACTTC. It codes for CASSQPGLAVQETQYF.

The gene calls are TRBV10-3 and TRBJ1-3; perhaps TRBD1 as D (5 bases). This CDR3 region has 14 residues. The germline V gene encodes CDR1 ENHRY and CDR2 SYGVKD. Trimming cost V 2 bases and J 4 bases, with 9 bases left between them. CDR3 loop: CAISERGGGNTIYF. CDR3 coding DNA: TGTGCCATCAGTGAGCGGGGCGGCGGAAACACCATATATTTT.

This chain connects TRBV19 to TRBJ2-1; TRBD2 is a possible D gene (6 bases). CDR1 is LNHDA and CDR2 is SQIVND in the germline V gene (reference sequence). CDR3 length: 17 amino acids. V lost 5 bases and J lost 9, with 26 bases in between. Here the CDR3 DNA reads TGTGCCAGTAGTTCCGCTTATTGGGACTCCGACGCTTTTGAGCAGTTCTTC. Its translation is CASSSAYWDSDAFEQFF.

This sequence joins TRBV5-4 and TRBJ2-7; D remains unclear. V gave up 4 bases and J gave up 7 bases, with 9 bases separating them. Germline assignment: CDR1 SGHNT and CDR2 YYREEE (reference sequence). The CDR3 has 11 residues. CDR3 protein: CASSHSNEQYF. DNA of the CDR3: TGTGCCAGCAGCCACTCTAATGAGCAGTACTTC.

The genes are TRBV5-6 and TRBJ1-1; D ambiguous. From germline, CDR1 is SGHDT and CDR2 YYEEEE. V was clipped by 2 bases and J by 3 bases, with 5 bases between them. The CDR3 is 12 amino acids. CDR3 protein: CASSLRDTEAFF. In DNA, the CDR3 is TGTGCCAGCAGCTTAAGGGACACTGAAGCTTTCTTT.

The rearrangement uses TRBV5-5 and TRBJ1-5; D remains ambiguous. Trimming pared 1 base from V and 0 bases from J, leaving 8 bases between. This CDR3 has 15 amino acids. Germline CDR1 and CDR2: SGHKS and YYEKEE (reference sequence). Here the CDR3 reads CASSLFEYSNQPQHF. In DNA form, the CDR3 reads TGTGCCAGCAGCTTGTTCGAGTATAGCAATCAGCCCCAGCATTTT.

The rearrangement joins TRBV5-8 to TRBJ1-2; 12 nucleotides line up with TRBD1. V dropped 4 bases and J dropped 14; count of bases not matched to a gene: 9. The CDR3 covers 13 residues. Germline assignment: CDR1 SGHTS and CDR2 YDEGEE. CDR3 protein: CASSDGTGGVRTF. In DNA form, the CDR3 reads TGTGCCAGCAGCGACGGGACAGGGGGCGTGAGGACCTTC.

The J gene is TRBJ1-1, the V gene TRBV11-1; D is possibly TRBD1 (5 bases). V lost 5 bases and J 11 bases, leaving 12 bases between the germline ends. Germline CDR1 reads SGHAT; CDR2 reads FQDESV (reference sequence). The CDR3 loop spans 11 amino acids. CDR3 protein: CASSRDGRAFF. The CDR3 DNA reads TGTGCCAGCAGCCGGGACGGGAGGGCTTTCTTT.

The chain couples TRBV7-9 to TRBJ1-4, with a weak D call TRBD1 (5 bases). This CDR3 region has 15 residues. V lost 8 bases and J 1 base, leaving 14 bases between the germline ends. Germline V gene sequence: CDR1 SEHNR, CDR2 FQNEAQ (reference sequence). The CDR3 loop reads CASGRGAETNEKLFF. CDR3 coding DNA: TGTGCCAGCGGGAGAGGGGCAGAAACTAATGAAAAACTGTTTTTT.

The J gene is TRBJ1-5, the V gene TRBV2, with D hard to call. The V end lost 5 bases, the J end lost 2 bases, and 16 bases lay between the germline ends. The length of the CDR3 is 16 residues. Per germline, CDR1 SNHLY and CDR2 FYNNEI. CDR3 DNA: TGTGCCAGCAGTCCGAATCGGGCTGGGGGCAATCAGCCCCAGCATTTT. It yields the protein CASSPNRAGGNQPQHF.

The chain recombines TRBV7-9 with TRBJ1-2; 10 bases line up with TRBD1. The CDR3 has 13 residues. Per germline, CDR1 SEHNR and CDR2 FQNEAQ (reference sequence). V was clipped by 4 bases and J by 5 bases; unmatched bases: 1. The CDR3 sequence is CASSSGQGYGYTF. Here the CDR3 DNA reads TGTGCCAGCAGCTCGGGACAGGGGTATGGCTACACCTTC.

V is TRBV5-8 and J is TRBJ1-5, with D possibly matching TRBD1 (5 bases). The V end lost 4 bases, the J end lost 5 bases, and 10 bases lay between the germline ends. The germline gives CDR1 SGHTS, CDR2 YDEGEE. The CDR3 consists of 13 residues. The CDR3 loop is CASSPGWDQPQHF. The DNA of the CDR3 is TGTGCCAGCAGCCCAGGGTGGGATCAGCCCCAGCATTTT. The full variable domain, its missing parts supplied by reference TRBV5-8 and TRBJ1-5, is EAGVTQSPTHLIKTRGQQATLRCSPISGHTSVYWYQQALGLGLQFLLWYDEGEERNRGNFPPRFSGRQFPNYSSELNVNALELEDSALYLCASSPGWDQPQHFGDGTRLSIL.

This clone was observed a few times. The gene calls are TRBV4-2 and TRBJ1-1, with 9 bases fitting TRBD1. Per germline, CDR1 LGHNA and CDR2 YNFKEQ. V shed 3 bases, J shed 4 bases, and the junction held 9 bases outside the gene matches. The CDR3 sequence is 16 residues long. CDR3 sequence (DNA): TGTGCCAGCAGCCACGGGACAGGGAGGGGAGGCACTGAAGCTTTCTTT. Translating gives CASSHGTGRGGTEAFF.

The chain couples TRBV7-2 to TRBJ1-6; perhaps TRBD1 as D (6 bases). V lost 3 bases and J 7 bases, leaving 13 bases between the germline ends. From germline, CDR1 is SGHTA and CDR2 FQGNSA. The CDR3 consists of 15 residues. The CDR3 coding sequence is TGTGCCAGCAGCTTCACAGGGTCCAAAAATTCACCCCTCCACTTT. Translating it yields CASSFTGSKNSPLHF. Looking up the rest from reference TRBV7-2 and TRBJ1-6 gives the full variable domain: GAGVSQSPSNKVTEKGKDVELRCDPISGHTALYWYRQSLGQGLEFLIYFQGNSAPDKSGLPSDRFSAERTGGSVSTLTIQRTQQEDSAVYLCASSFTGSKNSPLHFGNGTRLTVT.

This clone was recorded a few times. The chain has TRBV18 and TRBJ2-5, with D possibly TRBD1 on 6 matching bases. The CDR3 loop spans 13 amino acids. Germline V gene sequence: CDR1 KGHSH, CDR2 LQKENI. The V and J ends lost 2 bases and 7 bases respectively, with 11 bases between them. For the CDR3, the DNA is TGTGCCAGCTCACCAGGACAGTCCGGGACCCAGTACTTC. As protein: CASSPGQSGTQYF.

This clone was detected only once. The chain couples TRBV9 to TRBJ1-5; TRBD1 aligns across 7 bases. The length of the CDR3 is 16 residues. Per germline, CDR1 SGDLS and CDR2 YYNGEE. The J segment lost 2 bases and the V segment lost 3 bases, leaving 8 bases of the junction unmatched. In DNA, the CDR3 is TGTGCCAGCAGCGCGGGAGGGGACAGTCGCAATCAGCCCCAGCATTTT. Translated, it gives CASSAGGDSRNQPQHF. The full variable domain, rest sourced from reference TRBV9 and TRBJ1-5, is DSGVTQTPKHLITATGQRVTLRCSPRSGDLSVYWYQQSLDQGLQFLIQYYNGEERAKGNILERFSAQQFPDLHSELNLSSLELGDSALYFCASSAGGDSRNQPQHFGDGTRLSIL.

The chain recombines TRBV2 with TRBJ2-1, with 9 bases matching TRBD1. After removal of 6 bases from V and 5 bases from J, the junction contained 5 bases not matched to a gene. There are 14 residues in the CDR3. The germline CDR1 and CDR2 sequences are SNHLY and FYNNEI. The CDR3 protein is CASRGTGSHNEQFF. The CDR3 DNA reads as TGTGCCAGCAGAGGGACAGGGTCCCACAATGAGCAGTTCTTC.

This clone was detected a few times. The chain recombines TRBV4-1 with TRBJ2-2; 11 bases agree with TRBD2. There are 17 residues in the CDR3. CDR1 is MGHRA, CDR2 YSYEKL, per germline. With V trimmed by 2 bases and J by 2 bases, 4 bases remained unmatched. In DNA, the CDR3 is TGCGCCAGCAGCCAACCGAGACTAGCGGGAAACACCGGGGAGCTGTTTTTT. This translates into CASSQPRLAGNTGELFF.